This is a list of T cell receptor beta chains from one sample in a study of blood T cells in healthy people across ages. TCRdb ran MiXCR on the 5' RACE reads and lists one entry per CDR3 protein. This sample carries some 1.8 million distinct CDR3 sequences, about two fifths of them seen once, and the ten largest clones take roughly 23%. Sample: blood. These receptors came from a human donor in good health. CDR3s include the opening cysteine and the closing phenylalanine or tryptophan. D genes are given only for firm matches. Clone size, where shown, is once, few, many, or a class for clones that have expanded.

clone_size d_call j_call v_call cdr3_aa cdr3_nt
few . TRBJ2-6 TRBV7-3 CASSYEPGAGANVLTF TGTGCCAGCAGCTACGAACCGGGTGCTGGGGCCAACGTCCTGACTTTC
few . TRBJ2-1 TRBV12-3/TRBV12-4 CAGSPLIAYYNEQFF TGTGCCGGCAGCCCCTTGATAGCGTACTACAATGAGCAGTTCTTC
. . TRBJ1-5 TRBV6-2/TRBV6-3 CASNLQGGYQPQHF TGTGCCAGCAATCTCCAGGGCGGGTATCAGCCCCAGCATTTT
. . TRBJ1-5 TRBV30 CAWSSLGALNQPQHF TGTGCCTGGAGTTCGCTAGGTGCTCTCAATCAGCCCCAGCATTTT
. TRBD1 TRBJ1-2 TRBV5-4 CASSLALGQGFEGYTF TGTGCCAGCAGCTTGGCCCTGGGACAGGGATTTGAGGGCTACACCTTC
. . TRBJ2-7 TRBV28 CASSFATGYEQYF TGTGCCAGCAGTTTTGCGACAGGATACGAGCAGTACTTC
few TRBD2 TRBJ2-3 TRBV29-1 CSVGGTSGTSTDTQYF TGCAGCGTTGGGGGGACTAGCGGGACTAGCACAGATACGCAGTATTTT
. TRBD2 TRBJ2-1 TRBV2 CASSWLAGVNEQFF TGTGCCAGCAGTTGGCTAGCGGGGGTCAATGAGCAGTTCTTC
. TRBD1 TRBJ2-7 TRBV11-2 CASSLASGTASYEQYF TGTGCCAGCAGCTTAGCCTCCGGGACAGCTTCTTACGAGCAGTACTTC
. . TRBJ1-5 TRBV18 CASSPNRGPYGEPQHF TGTGCCAGCTCACCAAATCGGGGCCCGTACGGAGAGCCCCAGCATTTT
few . TRBJ1-2 TRBV2 CASSVRHVDGYTF TGTGCCAGCAGTGTTCGGCACGTCGATGGCTACACCTTC
many . TRBJ2-1 TRBV11-3 CASSLRNYNEQFF TGTGCCAGCAGCTTACGGAACTACAATGAGCAGTTCTTC
. TRBD2 TRBJ2-1 TRBV12-3/TRBV12-4 CASRPGTSFGGGQFF TGTGCCAGCAGGCCCGGGACTAGCTTTGGAGGTGGGCAGTTCTTC
. TRBD1 TRBJ2-7 TRBV5-1 CASRRGGLEQYF TGCGCCAGCAGGCGAGGGGGCCTCGAGCAGTACTTC
few TRBD1 TRBJ1-5 TRBV5-7 CASSFLDRESNQPQHF TGTGCCAGCAGCTTCCTTGACAGGGAAAGCAATCAGCCCCAGCATTTT
few . TRBJ2-7 TRBV5-1 CASSLEADFTLYEQYF TGCGCCAGCAGCTTGGAAGCTGACTTTACACTCTACGAGCAGTACTTC
few . TRBJ1-5 TRBV6-2/TRBV6-3 CASSDRKNQPQHF TGTGCCAGCAGTGACAGGAAGAATCAGCCCCAGCATTTT
few . TRBJ1-1 TRBV5-1 CASTGGSGYTEAFF TGCGCCAGCACGGGAGGCTCCGGATACACTGAAGCTTTCTTT
. . TRBJ1-1 TRBV5-1 CASSSTGTLNTEAFF TGCGCCAGCAGCAGTACCGGGACACTTAACACTGAAGCTTTCTTT
few TRBD2 TRBJ2-7 TRBV20-1 CSAETSGGPYEQYF TGCAGTGCGGAGACTAGCGGGGGGCCCTACGAGCAGTACTTC
. TRBD2 TRBJ2-3 TRBV7-8 CASSFTRRGASTDTQYF TGTGCCAGCAGTTTTACCCGGCGGGGGGCAAGCACAGATACGCAGTATTTT
few . TRBJ1-2 TRBV24-1 CATSDSRGYTF TGTGCCACCAGTGATTCCCGTGGCTACACCTTC
. . TRBJ2-7 TRBV13 CASSLARDGGPYEQYF TGTGCCAGCAGCCTTGCTCGGGACGGGGGGCCGTACGAGCAGTACTTC
many . TRBJ2-1 TRBV20-1 CSARVDRYNEQFF TGCAGTGCTAGAGTCGACAGGTACAATGAGCAGTTCTTC
. . TRBJ2-7 TRBV28 CASSVTGTHHEQYF TGTGCCAGCAGCGTCACCGGGACTCACCACGAGCAGTACTTC
. . TRBJ2-7 TRBV27 CASSSGQGVRFYEQYF TGTGCCAGCAGTTCAGGGCAAGGGGTTAGATTCTACGAGCAGTACTTC